This record looks at one T cell receptor (beta chain) sequence and its context. Its antigen is undetermined. The V gene end was trimmed by 1 base and the J gene end by 1 base; junction bases not matched to a gene: 11. The CDR3 has 18 amino acids. Germline assignment: CDR1 SGHRS and CDR2 YFSETQ. Donors, healthy HIV-negative adults, lacked recent acute infections or vaccinations. The sample originates from a study of shared clonotypes between healthy human individuals. In the study overall: A donor's plate count was three for CD4 naive and three for CD4 memory; CD8 naive had two and CD8 memory one.

About 30,000 T cell genomes, or approximately 190 ng DNA, went into the sorted-subset replicate PCRs. TCRdb keeps only in-frame clones here, not all; method: immunoSEQ multiplex PCR. The repertoire holds roughly 1,600,000 clones, less than 99% seen once, with over 0.3% in the top ten. Whole-study results and caveats: Researchers found naive subsets generally carried larger estimated richness than memory subsets.

The genes are TRBV5-1 and TRBJ2-7; TRBD2 agrees at 10 bases. This TCR was sampled from a young man in good health. The sample comprised naive CD4+ T cells sorted from blood. Subset reported: CD45RA+ positively selected. The CDR3 loop is CASSLPTSGYTKSYEQYF. The CDR3 DNA follows: TGCGCCAGCAGCTTGCCGACTAGCGGGTACACGAAGTCCTACGAGCAGTACTTC.